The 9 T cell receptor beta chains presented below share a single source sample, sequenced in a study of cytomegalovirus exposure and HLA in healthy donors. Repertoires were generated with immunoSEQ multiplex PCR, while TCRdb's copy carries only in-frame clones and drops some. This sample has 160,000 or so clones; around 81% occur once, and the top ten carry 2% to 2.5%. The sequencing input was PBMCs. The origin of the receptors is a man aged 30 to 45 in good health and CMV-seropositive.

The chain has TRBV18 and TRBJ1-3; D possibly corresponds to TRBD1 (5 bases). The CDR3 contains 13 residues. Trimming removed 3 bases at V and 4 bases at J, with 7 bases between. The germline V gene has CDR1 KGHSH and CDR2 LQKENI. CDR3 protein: CASSPRQGNTIYF. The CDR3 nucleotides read TGTGCCAGCTCACCTCGACAGGGAAACACCATATATTTT.

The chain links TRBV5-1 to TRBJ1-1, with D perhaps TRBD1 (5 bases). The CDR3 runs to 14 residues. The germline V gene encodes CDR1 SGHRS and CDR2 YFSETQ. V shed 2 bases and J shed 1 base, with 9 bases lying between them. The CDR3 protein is CASSFYRQNTEAFF. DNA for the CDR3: TGCGCCAGCAGCTTCTACAGGCAGAACACTGAAGCTTTCTTT.

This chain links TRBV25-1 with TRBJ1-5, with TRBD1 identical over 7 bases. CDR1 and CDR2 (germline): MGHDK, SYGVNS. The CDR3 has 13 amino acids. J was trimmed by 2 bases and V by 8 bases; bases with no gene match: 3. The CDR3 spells CASPDRGNQPQHF. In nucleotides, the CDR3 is TGTGCCAGCCCTGACAGGGGCAATCAGCCCCAGCATTTT.

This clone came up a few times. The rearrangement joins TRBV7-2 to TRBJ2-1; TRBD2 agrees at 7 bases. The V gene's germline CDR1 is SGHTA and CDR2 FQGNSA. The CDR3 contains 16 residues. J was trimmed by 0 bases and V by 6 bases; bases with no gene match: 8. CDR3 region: CASRVPGLDSYNEQFF. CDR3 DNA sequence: TGTGCCAGCAGGGTCCCAGGACTAGACTCCTACAATGAGCAGTTCTTC.

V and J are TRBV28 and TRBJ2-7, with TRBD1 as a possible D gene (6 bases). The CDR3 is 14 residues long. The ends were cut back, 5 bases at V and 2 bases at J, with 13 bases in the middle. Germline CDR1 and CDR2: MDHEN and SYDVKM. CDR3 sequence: CASSIGTLPYEQYF. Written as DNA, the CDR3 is TGTGCCAGCAGTATCGGGACATTACCCTACGAGCAGTACTTC.

CDR3 residues: CASSRDTYEQYF. The CDR3 DNA follows: TGTGCCAGTAGCCGGGACACCTACGAGCAGTACTTC. The V gene is TRBV19, the J gene TRBJ2-7; TRBD1 is a possible D gene (6 bases). V lost 6 bases, J lost 2 bases, and 8 bases lay in between. The germline V gene encodes CDR1 LNHDA and CDR2 SQIVND (reference sequence). The CDR3 is 12 residues long.

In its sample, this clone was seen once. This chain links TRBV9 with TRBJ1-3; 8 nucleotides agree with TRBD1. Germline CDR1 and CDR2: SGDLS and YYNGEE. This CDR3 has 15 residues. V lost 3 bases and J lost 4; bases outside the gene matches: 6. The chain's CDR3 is CASSETTGDGNTIYF. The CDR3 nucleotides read TGTGCCAGCAGCGAAACGACAGGGGACGGAAACACCATATATTTT.

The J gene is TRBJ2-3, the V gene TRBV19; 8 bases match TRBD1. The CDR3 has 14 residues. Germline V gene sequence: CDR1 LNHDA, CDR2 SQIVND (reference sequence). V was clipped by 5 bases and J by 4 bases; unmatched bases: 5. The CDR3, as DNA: TGTGCCAGTAGTCCTCAGGACAGGGCAGATACGCAGTATTTT. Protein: CASSPQDRADTQYF.

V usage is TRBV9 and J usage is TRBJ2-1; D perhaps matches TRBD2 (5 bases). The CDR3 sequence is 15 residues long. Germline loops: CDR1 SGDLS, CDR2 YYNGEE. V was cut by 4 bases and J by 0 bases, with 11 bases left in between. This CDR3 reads CASSKAAPSYNEQFF. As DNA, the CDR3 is TGTGCCAGCAGCAAAGCGGCTCCCTCCTACAATGAGCAGTTCTTC.